This paragraph covers one T cell receptor (beta chain) sequence. This CDR3 region has 15 residues. CDR1 is SEHNR, CDR2 FQNEAQ, per germline (reference sequence). V was pared by 3 bases and J by 5 bases, with 14 bases between. The data were produced by immunoSEQ multiplex PCR, yet TCRdb's version contains in-frame clones alone and is incomplete. The sample records about 100,000 clones, approximately 96% being singletons. The sample comes from a study of technical replicates of blood from four donors. The gene calls are TRBV7-9 and TRBJ2-1, with TRBD1 as a possible D gene (6 bases). This receptor was identified in a human donor in good health. Source material: T cells isolated from PBMCs. The CDR3 bases are TGTGCCAGCAGCTTTCCTGGGACAACAAACAATGAGCAGTTCTTC. The encoded protein is CASSFPGTTNNEQFF.